Each of the 9 T cell receptor beta chains below was sequenced from the same sample in a study of T-cell memory formation after mild COVID-19. TCRdb used MiXCR to reprocess the 5' RACE reads, holding one entry per CDR3 protein. The sample includes fewer than 600,000 distinct CDR3 sequences, roughly 22% of them seen just once. Sequenced input: PBMCs or a T cell subset sorted from them (not recorded which). These TCRs come from an adult woman who had mild COVID-19 (a few samples of this study predate the infection). Cell type and time point are not known.

This clonotype was counted between two and nine times. The rearrangement joins TRBV20-1 to TRBJ2-1, with unresolved D. V was pared by 4 bases and J by 8 bases, with 9 bases between. Germline values: CDR1 DFQATT, CDR2 SNEGSKA (reference sequence). CDR3 size: 11 residues. The CDR3 sequence is CSANILHEQFF. Here the CDR3 DNA reads TGCAGTGCTAATATACTCCATGAGCAGTTCTTC.

The chain employs TRBV7-8 and TRBJ2-7; tentatively, D is TRBD1 (6 bases). Germline CDR1 and CDR2: SGHVS and FQNEAQ. V lost 5 bases, J lost 2 bases, and 16 bases lay in between. The length of the CDR3 is 15 residues. CDR3 loop: CASSPTGTPTYEQYF. CDR3 bases: TGTGCCAGCAGCCCCACCGGGACACCTACCTACGAGCAGTACTTC.

V gene TRBV27 combines with J gene TRBJ2-1, with 8 bases aligning to TRBD1. CDR3 length: 15 amino acids. Germline V lookup: CDR1 MNHEY, CDR2 SMNVEV (reference sequence). V gave up 7 bases and J gave up 7 bases; unmatched junction bases: 12. The CDR3 spells CASKRWQGAGNEQFF. The CDR3 DNA reads as TGTGCCAGCAAAAGGTGGCAGGGGGCAGGTAATGAGCAGTTCTTC.

The chain joins TRBV24-1 to TRBJ2-2, with TRBD1 as a possible D gene (6 bases). CDR3 length equals 14 residues. CDR1 is KGHDR, CDR2 SFDVKD, per germline. V shed 4 bases and J shed 13 bases, with 18 bases lying between them. CDR3 region: CATSEPGQWDALFF. The CDR3, as DNA: TGTGCCACCAGTGAACCAGGACAGTGGGATGCGCTGTTTTTT.

This rearrangement joins TRBV3-1 to TRBJ1-2; D unresolved. The CDR3 covers 13 residues. V lost 7 bases and J 8 bases, leaving 17 bases between the germline ends. Germline CDR1 LGHDT, CDR2 YNNKEL (reference sequence). The CDR3, as DNA: TGTGCCAGCACAGCCCCTGTGAGTGGCGGCTACACCTTC. This gives the protein CASTAPVSGGYTF.

The V and J genes are TRBV6-5 and TRBJ1-2; possible D gene TRBD1, 6 bases. Germline V CDR1 and CDR2: MNHEY, SVGAGI. Trimming took 5 bases from V and 6 from J, leaving 16 bases between them. The CDR3 loop spans 14 amino acids. The CDR3 sequence is CASSTSQGWNGYTF. CDR3 bases: TGTGCCAGCAGTACATCTCAGGGGTGGAATGGCTACACCTTC.

This clonotype was seen only a few times. The chain uses TRBV11-3 and TRBJ1-1; D remains ambiguous. With 0 bases removed from V and 8 bases from J, the gap between germline ends came to 13 bases. Germline CDR1 SGHNT, CDR2 YENEEA. This CDR3 region has 14 residues. For the CDR3, the DNA is TGTGCCAGCAGCTTAGATCTCCACGGAGGGGAAGCTTTCTTT. It is translated as CASSLDLHGGEAFF.

The chain joins TRBV7-2 to TRBJ2-1, with 12 bases that match TRBD2. Germline V gives CDR1 SGHTA, CDR2 FQGNSA. With V trimmed by 4 bases and J by 10 bases, 14 bases remained unmatched. The CDR3 consists of 17 residues. The CDR3 DNA reads TGTGCCAGCAGCTCAATAGCCGGACTAGCGGGGACCGGAGAGCAGTTCTTC. Encoded protein: CASSSIAGLAGTGEQFF.

The chain employs TRBV7-3 and TRBJ2-3, with TRBD2 identical over 8 bases. The germline CDR1 and CDR2 sequences are SGHTA and FQGTGA. V was pared by 5 bases and J by 4 bases, with 5 bases of the junction left unmatched. The CDR3 is made up of 14 amino acids. CDR3 sequence reads: CASSPGGGSDTQYF. DNA of the CDR3: TGTGCCAGCAGCCCGGGAGGGGGGTCAGATACGCAGTATTTT.